What follows is one T cell receptor (beta chain) and its context. Its target is not known. Produced via immunoSEQ multiplex PCR; TCRdb's table is partial and in-frame only. Seen here are under 40,000 clones, about 93% observed once, and the top ten hold about 0.11%. Naive CD45RA+ and memory CD45RO+ CD4+ or CD8+ T cells were FACS-sorted. This sample was taken from a study of regulatory dendritic cells for organ transplantation. Study-wide results and caveats: Memory CD8+ clonal expansion seemed more limited with regulatory than mature dendritic cells. Naive T cells showed high diversity, memory cells less, memory CD8+ least.

Trimming took 0 bases from V and 7 from J, leaving 15 bases between them. CDR3 size: 16 residues. CDR1 is LGHNA, CDR2 YSLEER, per germline. The chain has TRBV4-3 and TRBJ1-4; D unclear. This receptor was taken from a human donor in good health. Sequencing was performed on naive CD8+ T cells from blood. Subset given: CD45RA+ naive T cells. CDR3 residues: CASSQDRGGFGEKLFF. In DNA form, the CDR3 reads TGCGCCAGCAGCCAAGATCGTGGAGGGTTCGGTGAAAAACTGTTTTTT.